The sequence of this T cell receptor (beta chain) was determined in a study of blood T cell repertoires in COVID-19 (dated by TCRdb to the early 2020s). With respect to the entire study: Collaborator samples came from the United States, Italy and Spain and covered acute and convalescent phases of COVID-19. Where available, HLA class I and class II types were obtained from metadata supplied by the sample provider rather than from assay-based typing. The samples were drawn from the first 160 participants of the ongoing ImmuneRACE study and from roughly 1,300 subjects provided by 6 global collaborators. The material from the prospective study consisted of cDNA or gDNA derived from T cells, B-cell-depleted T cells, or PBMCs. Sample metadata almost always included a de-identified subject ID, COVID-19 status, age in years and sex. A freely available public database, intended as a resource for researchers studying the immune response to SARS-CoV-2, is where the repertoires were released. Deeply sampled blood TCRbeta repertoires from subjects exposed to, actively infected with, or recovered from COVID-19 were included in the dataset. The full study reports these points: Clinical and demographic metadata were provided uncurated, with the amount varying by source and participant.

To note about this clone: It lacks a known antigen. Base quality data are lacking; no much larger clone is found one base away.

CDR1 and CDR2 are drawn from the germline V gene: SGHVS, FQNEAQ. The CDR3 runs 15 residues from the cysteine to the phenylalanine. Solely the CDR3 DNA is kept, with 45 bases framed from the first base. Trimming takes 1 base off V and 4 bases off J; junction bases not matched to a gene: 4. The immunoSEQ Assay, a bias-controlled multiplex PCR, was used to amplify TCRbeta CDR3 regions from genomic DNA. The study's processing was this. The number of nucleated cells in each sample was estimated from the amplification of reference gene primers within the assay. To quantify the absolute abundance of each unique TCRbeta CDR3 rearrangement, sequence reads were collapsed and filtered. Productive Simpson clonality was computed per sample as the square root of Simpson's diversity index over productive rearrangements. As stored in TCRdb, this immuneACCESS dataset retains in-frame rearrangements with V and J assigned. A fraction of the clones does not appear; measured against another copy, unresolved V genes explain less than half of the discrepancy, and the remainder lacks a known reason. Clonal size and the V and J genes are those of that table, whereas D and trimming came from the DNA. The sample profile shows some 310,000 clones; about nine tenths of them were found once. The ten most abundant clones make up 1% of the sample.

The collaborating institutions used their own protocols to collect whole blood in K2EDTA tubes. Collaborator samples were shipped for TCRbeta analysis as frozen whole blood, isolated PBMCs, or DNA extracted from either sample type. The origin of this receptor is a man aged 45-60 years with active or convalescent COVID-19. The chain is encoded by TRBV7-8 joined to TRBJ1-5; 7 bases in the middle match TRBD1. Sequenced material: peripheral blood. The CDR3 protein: CASSLVAQGNQPQHF. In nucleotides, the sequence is TGTGCCAGCAGCTTAGTAGCACAGGGGAATCAGCCCCAGCATTTT.